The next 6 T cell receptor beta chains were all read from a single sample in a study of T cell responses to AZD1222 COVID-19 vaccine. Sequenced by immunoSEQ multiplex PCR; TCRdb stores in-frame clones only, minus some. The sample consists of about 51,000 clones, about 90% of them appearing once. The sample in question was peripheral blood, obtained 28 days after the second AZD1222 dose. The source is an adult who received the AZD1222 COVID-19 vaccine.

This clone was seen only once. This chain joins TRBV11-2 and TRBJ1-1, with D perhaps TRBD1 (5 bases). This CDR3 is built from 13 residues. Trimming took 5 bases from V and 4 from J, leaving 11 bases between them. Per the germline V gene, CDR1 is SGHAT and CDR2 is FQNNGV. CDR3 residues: CASSTQRGTEAFF. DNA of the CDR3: TGTGCCAGCAGCACCCAGAGGGGCACTGAAGCTTTCTTT.

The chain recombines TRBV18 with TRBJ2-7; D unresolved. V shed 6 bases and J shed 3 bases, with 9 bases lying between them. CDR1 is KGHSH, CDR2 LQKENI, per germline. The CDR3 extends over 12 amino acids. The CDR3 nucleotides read TGTGCCAGCTCTCTCGACCGCTACGAGCAGTACTTC. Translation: CASSLDRYEQYF. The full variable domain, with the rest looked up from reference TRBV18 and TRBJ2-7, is NAGVMQNPRHLVRRRGQEARLRCSPMKGHSHVYWYRQLPEEGLKFMVYLQKENIIDESGMPKERFSAEFPKEGPSILRIQQVVRGDSAAYFCASSLDRYEQYFGPGTRLTVT.

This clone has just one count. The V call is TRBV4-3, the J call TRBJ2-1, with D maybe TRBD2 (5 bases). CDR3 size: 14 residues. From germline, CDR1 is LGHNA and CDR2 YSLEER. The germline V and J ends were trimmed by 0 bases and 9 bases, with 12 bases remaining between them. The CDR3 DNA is TGCGCCAGCAGCCAAGATACTAGGCAAGGTGAGCAGTTCTTC. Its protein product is CASSQDTRQGEQFF.

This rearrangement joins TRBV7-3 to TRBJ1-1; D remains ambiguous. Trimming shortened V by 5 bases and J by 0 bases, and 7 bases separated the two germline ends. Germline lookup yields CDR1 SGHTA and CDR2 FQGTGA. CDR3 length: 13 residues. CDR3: CASSRGMNTEAFF. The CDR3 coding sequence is TGTGCCAGCAGCCGAGGGATGAACACTGAAGCTTTCTTT.

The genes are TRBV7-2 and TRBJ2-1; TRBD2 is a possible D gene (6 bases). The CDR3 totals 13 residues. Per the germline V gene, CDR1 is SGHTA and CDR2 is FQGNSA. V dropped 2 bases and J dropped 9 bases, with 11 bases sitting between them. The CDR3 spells CASSLKEGFEQFF. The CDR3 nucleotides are TGTGCCAGCAGCTTAAAGGAGGGTTTTGAGCAGTTCTTC.

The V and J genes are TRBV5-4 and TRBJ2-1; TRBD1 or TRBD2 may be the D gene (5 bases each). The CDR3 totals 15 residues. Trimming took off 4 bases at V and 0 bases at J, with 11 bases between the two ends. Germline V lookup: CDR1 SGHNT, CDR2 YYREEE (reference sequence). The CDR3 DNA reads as TGTGCCAGCAGCAACCGGGACCACTCCTACAATGAGCAGTTCTTC. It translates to CASSNRDHSYNEQFF.